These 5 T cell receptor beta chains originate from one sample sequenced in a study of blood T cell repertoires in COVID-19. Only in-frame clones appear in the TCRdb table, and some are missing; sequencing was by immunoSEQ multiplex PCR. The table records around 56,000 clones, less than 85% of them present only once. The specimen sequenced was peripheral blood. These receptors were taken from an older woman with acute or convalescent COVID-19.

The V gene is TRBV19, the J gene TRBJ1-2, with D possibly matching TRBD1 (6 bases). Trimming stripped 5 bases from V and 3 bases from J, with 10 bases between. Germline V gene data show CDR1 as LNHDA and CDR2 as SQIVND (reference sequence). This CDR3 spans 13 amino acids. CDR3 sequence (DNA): TGTGCCAGTAGTCGATCAGGGGACTATGGCTACACCTTC. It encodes CASSRSGDYGYTF.

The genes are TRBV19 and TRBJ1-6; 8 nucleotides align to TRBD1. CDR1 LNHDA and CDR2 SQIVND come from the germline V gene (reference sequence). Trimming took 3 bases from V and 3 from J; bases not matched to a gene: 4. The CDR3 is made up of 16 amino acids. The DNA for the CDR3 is TGTGCCAGTAGTATCCAGGACAGGGACTATAATTCACCCCTCCACTTT. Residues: CASSIQDRDYNSPLHF.

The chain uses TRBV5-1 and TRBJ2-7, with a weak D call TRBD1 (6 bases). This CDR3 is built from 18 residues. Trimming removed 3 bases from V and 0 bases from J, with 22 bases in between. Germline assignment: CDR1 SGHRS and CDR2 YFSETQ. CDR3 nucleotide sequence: TGCGCCAGCAGCTGGGGGATAACCAGGGGTCCCGACTCCTACGAGCAGTACTTC. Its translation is CASSWGITRGPDSYEQYF.

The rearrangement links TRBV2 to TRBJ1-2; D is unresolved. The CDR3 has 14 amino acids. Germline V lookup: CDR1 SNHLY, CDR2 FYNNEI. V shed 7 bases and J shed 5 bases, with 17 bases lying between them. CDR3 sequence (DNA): TGTGCCAGCAATCGAATGGAGACCGCGTATGGCTACACCTTC. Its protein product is CASNRMETAYGYTF.

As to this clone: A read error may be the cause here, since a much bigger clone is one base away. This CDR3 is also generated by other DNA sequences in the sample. The chain's CDR3 is CASSWGGNQPQHF. The CDR3 DNA reads as TGTGCCAGCAGTTGGGGAGGCAATCAGCCCCAGCATTTT. The chain employs TRBV6-5 and TRBJ1-5; D is undetermined. Germline-derived CDR1 and CDR2 are MNHEY and SVGAGI. Between the trimmed V and J ends, which lost 4 bases and 2 bases, there was a span of 6 bases. This CDR3 has 13 amino acids.